The clone carrying this TCR beta chain has only a few counts. Its antigen is not identified. This sample is part of a study of blood T cells in healthy people across ages. Study results and caveats: When set beside aged donors, long-lived donors presented more naive CD4+ cells and higher diversity.

Sample-barcoded 5' priming and a J-beta primer mix drove a second PCR of 7 to 11 cycles. TCRdb recomputed calls from the 5' RACE reads with MiXCR, one row per CDR3 protein. The sample consists of fewer than 800,000 distinct CDR3 sequences, roughly 25% of them appearing once. A further study also used this sample, focusing on T cells of mothers and their children. In that study: Within related and unrelated pairs, thymic selection shapes TCR recombination output in a similar way. It was related mother-child pairs that showed slightly higher overlap than unrelated pairs, without reaching significance.

The receptor's source is a boy aged 10-17 years in good health. Sample: blood.

The CDR3 nucleotides are TGTGCCAGCAGCGGACTAGCGGGACAGCAGTTCTTC. Translated, it gives CASSGLAGQQFF. The chain has TRBV12-3 or TRBV12-4 and TRBJ2-5; TRBD2 agrees at 12 bases. The better agreement between TRBJ2-1 and the DNA end casts doubt on the J call. The CDR3 length is 12 residues.